This TCR beta chain was observed in a study of identical twins. Each CDR3 protein gets one entry after TCRdb re-called the 5' RACE reads with MiXCR. Of roughly 720,000 distinct CDR3 sequences listed, 15% to 20% are singletons. Findings and caveats of the study: Partial confounding of zero-insertion analyses by invariant MAIT and iNKT cells was possible.

Germline CDR1 is DFQATT and CDR2 is SNEGSKA (reference sequence). CDR3 length: 16 amino acids. The V end lost 0 bases, the J end lost 4 bases, and 17 bases lay between the germline ends. This clonotype has only a few counts. The antigen is not known. These data also formed part of another study, on T cells expressing NK-cell markers. According to that study: Eight donors were sequenced, seven testing HCMV-seropositive and one testing seronegative. Expanded clones of NKG2C+ T cells had an unclear HCMV specificity.

The sample comprised PBMCs. This TCR derives from a woman younger than 30 in good health. This rearrangement joins TRBV20-1 to TRBJ2-3, with TRBD2 as a possible D gene (5 bases). The CDR3 DNA reads as TGCAGTGCTAGAGAATCGGCGGGCCTTGTAGCAGATACGCAGTATTTT. Translating it yields CSARESAGLVADTQYF.